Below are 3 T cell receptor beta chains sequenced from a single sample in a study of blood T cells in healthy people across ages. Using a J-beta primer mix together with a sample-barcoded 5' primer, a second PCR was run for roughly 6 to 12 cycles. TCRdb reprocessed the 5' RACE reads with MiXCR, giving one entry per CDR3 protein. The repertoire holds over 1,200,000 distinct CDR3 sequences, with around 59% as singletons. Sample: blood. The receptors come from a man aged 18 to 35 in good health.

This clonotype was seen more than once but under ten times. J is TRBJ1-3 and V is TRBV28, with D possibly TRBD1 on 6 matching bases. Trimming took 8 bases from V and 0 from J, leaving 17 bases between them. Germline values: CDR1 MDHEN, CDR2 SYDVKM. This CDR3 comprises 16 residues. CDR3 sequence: CASSWAQGTSGNTIYF. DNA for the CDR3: TGTGCCAGCTCCTGGGCCCAGGGGACCTCTGGAAACACCATATATTTT.

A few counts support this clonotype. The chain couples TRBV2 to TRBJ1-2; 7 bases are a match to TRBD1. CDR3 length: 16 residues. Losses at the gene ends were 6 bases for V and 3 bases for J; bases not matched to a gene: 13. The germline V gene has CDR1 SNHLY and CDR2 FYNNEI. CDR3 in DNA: TGTGCCAGCAGAGCTTGGGACAGCCGTCCAGACTATGGCTACACCTTC. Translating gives CASRAWDSRPDYGYTF.

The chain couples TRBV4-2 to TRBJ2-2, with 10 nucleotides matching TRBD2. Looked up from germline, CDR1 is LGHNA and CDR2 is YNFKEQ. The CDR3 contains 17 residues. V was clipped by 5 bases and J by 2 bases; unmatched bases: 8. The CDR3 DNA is TGTGCCAGCAGCAGGGACTTAGCGGGGGGAAACACCGGGGAGCTGTTTTTT. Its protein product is CASSRDLAGGNTGELFF.